Here is one TCR beta chain with its context. Authors' data handling: Amplification with reference gene primers provided the estimates of nucleated cell counts. Libraries were prepared by immunoSEQ multiplex PCR; TCRdb keeps only in-frame clonotypes and omits some of them. Clone size and V and J calls were adopted from that table, with D and trimming inferred from the DNA. The sample contains 99,000 or so clones, over 75% of which appear only once. This sample is part of a study of blood T cell repertoires in COVID-19. Study at large: Collection of acute and convalescent COVID-19 samples took place in the United States, Italy and Spain.

The CDR3 sequence is 13 residues long. Trimming removed 3 bases from V and 1 base from J, with 6 bases in between. The germline CDR1 and CDR2 sequences are SGHTA and FQGNSA. J is TRBJ1-1 and V is TRBV7-2; D not resolved. Source material: peripheral blood. This sequence originates from a man aged 50 or older with acute or convalescent COVID-19. The CDR3 nucleotides read TGTGCCAGCAGCTTTAACAGGAACACTGAAGCTTTCTTT. Amino acids: CASSFNRNTEAFF.